Listed below are T cell receptor beta chains from one sample, sequenced in a study of regulatory T cells in long-lasting Graves disease. TCRdb independently ran MiXCR on the multiplex PCR reads; one entry per CDR3 protein. Of some 280,000 distinct CDR3 sequences in the sample, around 23% are singletons; the top ten hold 45% to 70%. This specimen was peripheral blood mononuclear cells (PBMCs), taken when the disease was refractory, from a patient treated with antithyroid drugs. The receptors originated from a female donor with Graves disease. Both conserved end residues are part of each CDR3. D genes are given only for firm matches. Only some rows state a clone size, as once, few, many or a class for expanded clones.

NA	TRBV12-3/TRBV12-4	TRBJ2-5	many	CASSSGRGQETQYF
TRBD2	TRBV5-1	TRBJ2-5	NA	CASRDTSGRETQYF
NA	TRBV11-2	TRBJ1-1	many	CASSKGWAEAFF
TRBD1	TRBV6-1	TRBJ2-5	many	CASRETGDETQYF
NA	TRBV28	TRBJ2-2	few	CASRTQGGGELFF
TRBD1	TRBV7-9	TRBJ2-5	few	CASSLARTGGRIETQYF
TRBD1	TRBV29-1	TRBJ1-4	few	CSVGQTGPNEKLFF
NA	TRBV18	TRBJ2-5	few	CASSPPYSRETQYF
NA	TRBV14	TRBJ1-2	few	CASSQDLQGYGYTF
TRBD1	TRBV6-1	TRBJ2-4	many	CASRGTGYTKNIQYF
NA	TRBV30	TRBJ1-2	many	CASRRSTADYGYTF
NA	TRBV6-5	TRBJ1-6	many	CASSSAGNPPLHF
NA	TRBV6-2/TRBV6-3	TRBJ1-5	NA	CASRPGGLGQPQHF
NA	TRBV6-1	TRBJ1-1	NA	CASCPLNTEAFF
NA	TRBV19	TRBJ2-5	NA	CASSIASTLGGETQYF
TRBD2	TRBV4-1	TRBJ2-7	few	CASSQFSGSNYEQYF
NA	TRBV6-1	TRBJ1-2	many	CASPQGYTF
NA	TRBV6-1	TRBJ2-6	few	CASSLVRTLTAGANVLTF
TRBD1	TRBV14	TRBJ2-7	NA	CASSQESGTGGYEQYF
TRBD1	TRBV5-8	TRBJ2-7	NA	CASSLGGTASRHEQYF
NA	TRBV20-1	TRBJ2-1	NA	CSASPYNEQFF
TRBD1	TRBV12-3/TRBV12-4	TRBJ1-1	NA	CASSAPGQGLGTEAFF
TRBD2	TRBV29-1	TRBJ2-5	NA	CSVGGGRGDETQYF
NA	TRBV15	TRBJ2-1	NA	CATSRESGNNEQFF
TRBD2	TRBV7-9	TRBJ2-5	many	CASSLWPSGNQETQYF
TRBD2	TRBV2	TRBJ2-1	many	CASSLGTSGNEQFF
TRBD2	TRBV29-1	TRBJ2-5	few	CSVAILTSGRRREETQYF
NA	TRBV7-9	TRBJ2-3	NA	CASSLVGRGTSTDTQYF
NA	TRBV6-2/TRBV6-3	TRBJ1-2	NA	CASSYSNPGYGYGYTF
TRBD2	TRBV7-9	TRBJ2-2	few	CASSLSTSGSWNGELFF
TRBD2	TRBV15	TRBJ2-1	NA	CATSSLAGTPNEQFF
NA	TRBV7-2	TRBJ2-4	NA	CASSLEPGGENIQYF
TRBD1	TRBV7-9	TRBJ1-1	few	CASSLSLPQGAIEAFF
NA	TRBV10-3	TRBJ2-1	once	CAITAKAGEINEQFF
NA	TRBV25-1	TRBJ2-7	few	CASSEYGGLYEQYF
NA	TRBV12-3/TRBV12-4	TRBJ2-2	many	CASSRNRANTGELFF
NA	TRBV19	TRBJ1-2	NA	CAITNGGHGYTF
NA	TRBV10-3	TRBJ1-1	NA	CAISERDWGTEAFF
TRBD1	TRBV5-1	TRBJ2-4	NA	CASSKTGGFKNIQYF
NA	TRBV4-3	TRBJ2-7	NA	CASSQEGSRLYEQYF
TRBD2	TRBV20-1	TRBJ2-5	many	CSARYAGAATQYF
NA	TRBV27	TRBJ2-1	few	CASSLRGGEQFF
NA	TRBV28	TRBJ2-7	many	CASSFRQSYEQYF
NA	TRBV27	TRBJ2-7	NA	CAGSPTGISYEQYF
NA	TRBV7-9	TRBJ2-3	NA	CASTLGAVLTDTQYF